This T cell receptor (beta chain) was found in a study of cytomegalovirus exposure and HLA in healthy donors. This clone was counted a single time. The trim removed 8 bases at V and 5 bases at J, leaving 3 bases unmatched. The germline V gene has CDR1 MGHRA and CDR2 YSYEKL. The length of the CDR3 is 11 residues. PCR involved 60 Vbeta and 13 Jbeta primers. Clones were read by immunoSEQ multiplex PCR, and TCRdb kept only the in-frame ones, dropping some. The repertoire holds more than 100,000 clones, approximately 77% seen once, with about 1.4% in the top ten. Sequencing used PBMCs. The chain carries TRBV4-1 and TRBJ2-7; 7 bases are a match to TRBD2. This receptor was identified in a woman between 40 and 55 years old in good health and CMV-seronegative. The CDR3 nucleotides are TGCGCCAGCGGTCGGGGGGACGAGCAGTACTTC. Its protein is CASGRGDEQYF.